The 4 T cell receptor beta chains below were found in one sample sequenced in a study of blood T cells in healthy people across ages (dated by TCRdb to between 2015 and 2016). The library came from 5' RACE. Sequenced on an Illumina HiSeq 2500. A second PCR of about 7 to 12 cycles was run with a J-beta primer mix and a sample-barcoded 5' primer. TCRdb passed the public sequencing reads through fastp at Q25 and MiXCR, retaining productive beta sequences. Entries are consolidated by CDR3 protein sequence, retaining the most common genes and DNA. This sample comprises 800,000 or so distinct CDR3 sequences, approximately 25% of them detected only once. Under 4.5% of the sample lies in the top ten. Separately, the same data were catalogued under a study of T cells of mothers and their children.

The sample consisted of blood. The receptors here all came from a boy younger than 18 in good health.

The chain has TRBV20-1 and TRBJ2-1; the match to TRBD2 covers 10 bases. V shed 0 bases and J 0 bases; nucleotides not matched to a gene: 14. The CDR3 has 20 amino acids. From germline, CDR1 is DFQATT and CDR2 SNEGSKA (reference sequence). The CDR3 is CSARDISGSGGPSSYNEQFF. The CDR3, as DNA: TGCAGTGCTAGAGACATTAGTGGTAGCGGGGGGCCGAGCTCCTACAATGAGCAGTTCTTC.

This clonotype was counted a few times. The chain recombines TRBV6-6 with TRBJ1-2; possibly TRBD1 for D (6 bases). Trimming left V 5 bases short and J 6 bases short, with 13 bases between. This CDR3 is 13 amino acids long. Germline CDR1 and CDR2: MNHNY and SVGAGI (reference sequence). CDR3 bases: TGTGCCAGCAGTCGCTGGGGGGGCGATGGCTACACCTTC. Translated, it gives CASSRWGGDGYTF.

J is TRBJ1-2 and V is TRBV28; 9 nucleotides line up with TRBD1. The CDR3 has 17 residues. V lost 3 bases and J lost 4; bases outside the gene matches: 12. Germline assignment: CDR1 MDHEN and CDR2 SYDVKM. The DNA of the CDR3 is TGTGCCAGCAGTTTCCCGGGACAGGGCTGGCAGGGCTATGGCTACACCTTC. This sequence encodes CASSFPGQGWQGYGYTF.

Note on this clonotype: At one boundary the junction diverges from the germline segment, which might be a read error. The V and J genes are TRBV3-1 and TRBJ1-1; D gene unclear. Per the germline V gene, CDR1 is LGHDT and CDR2 is YNNKEL (reference sequence). The CDR3 is made up of 12 amino acids. The CDR3 DNA sequence: TGTGCCAGCAGCCATTCGGCACATGAAACTTTCTTT. This translates into CASSHSAHETFF.